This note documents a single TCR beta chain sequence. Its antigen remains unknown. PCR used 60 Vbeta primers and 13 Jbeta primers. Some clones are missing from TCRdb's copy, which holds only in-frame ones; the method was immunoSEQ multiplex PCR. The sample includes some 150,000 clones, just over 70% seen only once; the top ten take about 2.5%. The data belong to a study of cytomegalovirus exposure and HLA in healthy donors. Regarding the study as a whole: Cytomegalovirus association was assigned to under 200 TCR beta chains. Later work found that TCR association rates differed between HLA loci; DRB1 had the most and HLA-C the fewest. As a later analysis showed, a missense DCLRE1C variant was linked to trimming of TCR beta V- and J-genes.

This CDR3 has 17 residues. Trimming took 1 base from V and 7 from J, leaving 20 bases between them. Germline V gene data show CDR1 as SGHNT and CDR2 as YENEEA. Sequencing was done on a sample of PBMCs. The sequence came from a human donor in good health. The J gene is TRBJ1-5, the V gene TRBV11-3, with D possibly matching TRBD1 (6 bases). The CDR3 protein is CASSLAPDREGRQPQHF. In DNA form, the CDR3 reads TGTGCCAGCAGCTTAGCACCGGACAGAGAGGGCAGGCAGCCCCAGCATTTT.